This T cell receptor beta chain was captured in a study of T cells in Graves' hyperthyroidism and ophthalmopathy. The overall study: At initial diagnosis, before any treatment had begun, peripheral blood was obtained.

Lactation, pregnancy, other autoimmune disease or uncontrolled infection led to exclusion of patients. Each diagnosis was grounded in clinical symptoms, serum thyroxine and TRAb, thyroid ultrasound, and orbital computed tomography. Around 9.8 ml fresh peripheral blood yielded the PBMCs. TCR beta CDR3 regions were amplified from RNA. The HTBI primer set served for first-round RT-PCR of the TCR CDR3. TCRdb called the multiplex PCR reads again in MiXCR, with one record for every CDR3 protein. Here the sample spans a few hundred thousand distinct CDR3 sequences, around a fifth being singletons. Germline V gene data show CDR1 as SGHVS and CDR2 as FNYEAQ. V shed 5 bases and J 8 bases; nucleotides not matched to a gene: 11. This CDR3 contains 14 residues.

The chain has TRBV7-6 and TRBJ1-2; 7 nucleotides line up with TRBD1. Sequencing was carried out using blood. This sequence originates from a woman in her 70s with Graves' ophthalmopathy. The CDR3 loop reads CASSPQGVLGGYTF. The CDR3 nucleotides read TGTGCCAGCAGCCCCCAGGGGGTTCTTGGAGGCTACACCTTC.